These 8 T cell receptor beta chains share one sample of origin, sequenced in a study of blood T cell repertoires in COVID-19. Some clones are missing from TCRdb's copy, which holds only in-frame ones; the method was immunoSEQ multiplex PCR. The data show about 160,000 clones, over 75% seen once. The sample comprised peripheral blood. The receptors were gathered from a man aged 60 to 75 with active or convalescent COVID-19.

This chain uses TRBV28 with TRBJ2-1, with D maybe TRBD1 (6 bases). V lost 8 bases and J 2 bases, leaving 7 bases between the germline ends. The CDR3 is made up of 12 amino acids. Germline values: CDR1 MDHEN, CDR2 SYDVKM. This chain's CDR3 is CASGGPYNEQFF. In DNA form, the CDR3 reads TGTGCCAGCGGGGGCCCCTACAATGAGCAGTTCTTC.

V is TRBV5-1 and J is TRBJ2-5; 7 nucleotides align to TRBD1. CDR3 size: 13 residues. Germline lookup yields CDR1 SGHRS and CDR2 YFSETQ. The V segment lost 4 bases and the J segment 5 bases; nucleotides outside the gene matches: 5. The CDR3 sequence is CASSSDRVETQYF. The CDR3 coding sequence is TGCGCCAGCAGCAGCGACAGGGTCGAGACCCAGTACTTC.

This chain connects TRBV18 to TRBJ2-7; a possible D gene is TRBD2 (5 bases). The CDR3 extends over 17 amino acids. Germline-derived CDR1 and CDR2 are KGHSH and LQKENI. V dropped 1 base and J dropped 2 bases, with 18 bases sitting between them. As DNA, the CDR3 is TGTGCCAGCTCACCACGGACGGCGGGTTTAGCAGCCTACGAGCAGTACTTC. It yields the protein CASSPRTAGLAAYEQYF. The entire variable domain, with the rest obtained from reference TRBV18 and TRBJ2-7, is as follows: NAGVMQNPRHLVRRRGQEARLRCSPMKGHSHVYWYRQLPEEGLKFMVYLQKENIIDESGMPKERFSAEFPKEGPSILRIQQVVRGDSAAYFCASSPRTAGLAAYEQYFGPGTRLTVT.

V gene TRBV3-1 (or the pseudogene TRBV3-2) combines with J gene TRBJ2-2, with 7 bases lining up with TRBD1. The CDR3 is 12 amino acids. Germline CDR1 and CDR2: LGHDT and YNNKEL (reference sequence). V dropped 6 bases and J dropped 9; count of bases not matched to a gene: 4. The CDR3: CASRKGARELFF. In nucleotides, the CDR3 is TGTGCCAGCAGGAAGGGGGCTCGGGAGCTGTTTTTT.

The sample holds one count of this clone. The chain recombines TRBV6-2 or TRBV6-3 with TRBJ2-1; D unresolved. The CDR3 loop spans 13 amino acids. The germline V and J ends were trimmed by 3 bases and 3 bases, with 6 bases remaining between them. CDR1 and CDR2 (germline): MNHEY, SVGEGT. The CDR3 sequence is CASSYEDYNEQFF. The CDR3 DNA is TGTGCCAGCAGTTATGAGGACTACAATGAGCAGTTCTTC.

This clone has more than one count but fewer than ten. The V and J genes are TRBV6-5 and TRBJ1-5, with D maybe TRBD1 (5 bases). The CDR3 is 15 residues long. CDR1 is MNHEY and CDR2 is SVGAGI in the germline V gene. V lost 6 bases and J 7 bases, leaving 19 bases between the germline ends. CDR3 sequence reads: CASSARGDSGQPQHF. CDR3 nucleotide sequence: TGTGCCAGCAGCGCACGTGGTGACAGCGGGCAGCCCCAGCATTTT.

Concerning this clone: The sample holds other DNA sequences that translate to the same CDR3. The chain combines TRBV19 with TRBJ2-1; a possible D gene is TRBD2 (5 bases). Germline V gene sequence: CDR1 LNHDA, CDR2 SQIVND (reference sequence). The CDR3 contains 14 residues. The V end lost 11 bases, the J end lost 0 bases, and 14 bases lay between the germline ends. In DNA form, the CDR3 reads TGTGCCGTAGGGCTGGGGAGCTCCTACAATGAGCAGTTCTTC. This translates into CAVGLGSSYNEQFF.

This chain uses TRBV4-1 with TRBJ2-1; possibly TRBD1 for D (5 bases). Deletions cut 0 bases from V and 4 bases from J, with 10 bases between. Germline CDR1 is MGHRA and CDR2 is YSYEKL. This CDR3 region has 15 residues. The DNA for the CDR3 is TGCGCCAGCAGCCAAGAGGGTCAGGGATACAATGAGCAGTTCTTC. Translated, it gives CASSQEGQGYNEQFF.